These T cell receptor beta chains were read from a single sample in a study of PD-1 blockade in classical Hodgkin lymphoma. Some clones are missing from TCRdb's copy, which holds only in-frame ones; the method was immunoSEQ multiplex PCR. The table shows about 7,600 clones, with 75% to 80% occurring only once. Sequences were derived from CD4+ T cells from blood, sampled at baseline. These receptors all stem from a human donor with classical Hodgkin lymphoma. Each CDR3 is given with its conserved first and last residue. A D gene is named only where the DNA matches it firmly. For some rows the clone size is stated as once, few or many, or as a class when expanded; others skip it.

D gene,J gene,V gene,clone size,CDR3 DNA,CDR3 protein
-,TRBJ2-7,TRBV6-1,few,TGTGCCAGCAGTGGCCTTTTGGCCCTCGGCGAGCAGTACTTC,CASSGLLALGEQYF
TRBD1,TRBJ2-1,TRBV15,-,TGTGCCACCAGCAGCGGGACAGGCTCCTACAATGAGCAGTTCTTC,CATSSGTGSYNEQFF
-,TRBJ1-1,TRBV7-2,-,TGTGCCAGCAGCTTAGTTAGCTTCCGCAACACTGAGGCTTTCTTT,CASSLVSFRNTEAFF
-,TRBJ2-3,TRBV28,-,TGTGCCAGCAGTTTTCCAGGCACGAATACGCAGTATTTT,CASSFPGTNTQYF
-,TRBJ2-2,TRBV7-7,-,TGTGCCAGCAGCTTGCTTACAGGGAGTGGCACCGGGGAGCTGTTTTTT,CASSLLTGSGTGELFF
TRBD1,TRBJ1-1,TRBV18,-,TGTGCCAGCTCACCTGGGACAGGTCCGAACACTGAAGCTTTCTTT,CASSPGTGPNTEAFF
TRBD2,TRBJ2-3,TRBV5-1,-,TGCGCCAGCAGCTCACTAGCGAGCACAGATACGCAGTATTTT,CASSSLASTDTQYF
-,TRBJ1-2,TRBV5-1,-,TGCGCCAGCAGCTTGAGTAGGAGGAGGGATGGCTACACCTTC,CASSLSRRRDGYTF
-,TRBJ2-1,TRBV4-2,-,TGTGCCAGCAGCCAAGAAATGTGGTCTGAGCAGTTCTTC,CASSQEMWSEQFF
-,TRBJ2-3,TRBV7-9,-,TGTGCCAGCAGCTTAGGTCAGCTTACAGATACGCAGTATTTT,CASSLGQLTDTQYF
-,TRBJ2-4,TRBV5-1,-,TGCGCCAGCAGCTTGATGGCTTCCGGAAACATTCAGTACTTC,CASSLMASGNIQYF
-,TRBJ1-1,TRBV5-5,-,TGTGCCAGCAGAAATAAGGGGGTTGAGGCTGAAGCTTTCTTT,CASRNKGVEAEAFF
-,TRBJ2-2,TRBV10-3,-,TGTGCCATCAGTGAGCGGGGTTCAACCGGGGAGCTGTTTTTT,CAISERGSTGELFF
TRBD1,TRBJ2-1,TRBV6-1,-,TGTGCCAGCAGTGAACATCCTCTGACAGGGGGCCAGTTGGCTGAGCAGTTCTTC,CASSEHPLTGGQLAEQFF
TRBD2,TRBJ2-7,TRBV4-1,-,TGCGCCAGCAGCCAAGATCTAGCGGGAGGCCTAAGCGAGCAGTACTTC,CASSQDLAGGLSEQYF
-,TRBJ2-3,TRBV2,once,TGTGCCAGCAGTGACTTAGGGGCCACAGATACGCAGTATTTT,CASSDLGATDTQYF
-,TRBJ2-1,TRBV15,-,TGTGCCACCAGCAGAGATGGACAGTCCTACAATGAGCAGTTCTTC,CATSRDGQSYNEQFF
-,TRBJ2-5,TRBV19,-,TGTGCCAGTAGTATAGTCCGGGGCGTCCAAGAGACCCAGTACTTC,CASSIVRGVQETQYF
TRBD2,TRBJ2-7,TRBV10-3,-,TGTGCCATCAGCCCGGGACTAGTCTTATACGAGCAGTACTTC,CAISPGLVLYEQYF
-,TRBJ1-2,TRBV7-3,-,TGTGCCAGCAGCTTAGGGGGCGGAATTAACTATGTCTACACCTTC,CASSLGGGINYVYTF
-,TRBJ1-1,TRBV4-1,few,TGCGCCAGCAGCCTAGCCAGGGTTGACACTGAAGCTTTCTTT,CASSLARVDTEAFF
-,TRBJ2-2,TRBV30,once,TGTGCCTGGAGGGGCAACACCGGGGAGCTGTTTTTT,CAWRGNTGELFF
-,TRBJ2-7,TRBV11-1,-,TGTGCCAGCAGCTTAGAGGCAGGACCCTACGAGCAGTACTTC,CASSLEAGPYEQYF
TRBD2,TRBJ2-7,TRBV27,few,TGTGCCAGCAGTTTTGGCGCGGGGGGCAAGCAGTACTTC,CASSFGAGGKQYF
-,TRBJ1-2,TRBV7-9,-,TGTGCCAGCAGCCTCGAGACGTCTGGCTACACCTTC,CASSLETSGYTF
-,TRBJ1-6,TRBV30,-,TGTGCCTGGAGGGGGAGCGACCGTAATTCACCCCTCCACTTT,CAWRGSDRNSPLHF
TRBD1,TRBJ1-3,TRBV5-1,-,TGCGCCAGCAGCTTCCAGGGGGTCGGAAACACCATATATTTT,CASSFQGVGNTIYF
-,TRBJ2-1,TRBV13,-,TGTGCCAGCAGGGAGGGGACCTACAATGAGCAGTTCTTC,CASREGTYNEQFF
TRBD1,TRBJ1-2,TRBV5-5,-,TGTGCCAGCTCCGGGACAGGGTTTGGCTACACCTTC,CASSGTGFGYTF
-,TRBJ2-7,TRBV7-2,-,TGTGCCAGCAGCTTAGGAGGGAGGACCTACGAGCAGTACTTC,CASSLGGRTYEQYF
-,TRBJ1-1,TRBV9,once,TGTGCCAGCAGCGTTGGAGGAGGGGCAGCCCCCCAGAACACTGAAGCTTTCTTT,CASSVGGGAAPQNTEAFF
-,TRBJ1-5,TRBV11-3,-,TGTGCCAGCAGCTTAGGTGTAGGGCCCAATCAGCCCCAGCATTTT,CASSLGVGPNQPQHF
TRBD2,TRBJ2-1,TRBV10-3,-,TGTGCCATCAGTCCCCGGGGGGGGACTAGCGGCAACAATGAGCAGTTCTTC,CAISPRGGTSGNNEQFF